The 30 T cell receptor beta chains below come from one sample, sequenced in a study of graft-versus-host responses after intestinal transplantation. Only in-frame clones appear in the TCRdb table, and some are missing; sequencing was by immunoSEQ multiplex PCR. Counted here are 9,100 or so clones, under 95% occurring once; the ten biggest clones make up about 2.5%. The sequencing used PBMCs, collected roughly 43 days after intestinal transplant. The receptors were gathered from a human patient who received an intestinal transplant, so some T cells may come from the graft donor.

The CDR3 DNA follows: TGTGCCATCAGTGAAGGGAGGAGCACAGATACGCAGTATTTT. Its protein product is CAISEGRSTDTQYF. This chain connects TRBV10-3 to TRBJ2-3; D is perhaps TRBD2 (6 bases). From germline, CDR1 is ENHRY and CDR2 SYGVKD. The CDR3 extends over 14 amino acids. With 3 bases removed from V and 0 bases from J, the gap between germline ends came to 7 bases.

This sequence joins TRBV28 and TRBJ2-4; 15 nucleotides line up with TRBD2. Germline V gene data show CDR1 as MDHEN and CDR2 as SYDVKM. The length of the CDR3 is 19 residues. Trimming cost V 4 bases and J 0 bases; bases outside gene matches: 7. The CDR3 loop is CASSSRTSGRAAAKNIQYF. Written as DNA, the CDR3 is TGTGCCAGCAGTTCCCGGACTAGCGGGAGGGCCGCAGCCAAAAACATTCAGTACTTC.

The genes are TRBV20-1 and TRBJ2-7; 7 positions agree with TRBD1. V gave up 3 bases and J gave up 6 bases; unmatched junction bases: 2. The CDR3 is 11 amino acids. Per germline, CDR1 DFQATT and CDR2 SNEGSKA (reference sequence). CDR3 region: CSARTGPEQYF. For the CDR3, the DNA is TGCAGTGCTAGGACAGGGCCCGAGCAGTACTTC.

This chain links TRBV18 with TRBJ2-7; D gene ambiguous. From germline, CDR1 is KGHSH and CDR2 LQKENI. CDR3 length: 12 amino acids. V was pared by 3 bases and J by 0 bases, with 3 bases between. CDR3 sequence reads: CASSPDSYEQYF. DNA for the CDR3: TGTGCCAGCTCACCGGACTCCTACGAGCAGTACTTC.

This clone was seen only once. The rearrangement joins TRBV19 to TRBJ1-2, with D perhaps matching TRBD1 (5 bases). The CDR3 sequence is 15 residues long. V gave up 4 bases and J gave up 4 bases, with 16 bases separating them. Germline loops: CDR1 LNHDA, CDR2 SQIVND (reference sequence). CDR3 bases: TGTGCCAGTAGTAACCCGGGACTCTACCCCTATGGCTACACCTTC. It specifies CASSNPGLYPYGYTF. Full variable domain (remainder filled in from reference TRBV19 and TRBJ1-2): DGGITQSPKYLFRKEGQNVTLSCEQNLNHDAMYWYRQDPGQGLRLIYYSQIVNDFQKGDIAEGYSVSREKKESFPLTVTSAQKNPTAFYLCASSNPGLYPYGYTFGSGTRLTVV.

The chain links TRBV11-1 to TRBJ1-6; D perhaps matches TRBD1 (5 bases). Looked up from germline, CDR1 is SGHAT and CDR2 is FQDESV (reference sequence). This CDR3 has 14 amino acids. V shed 2 bases and J shed 7 bases, with 9 bases lying between them. CDR3 amino acids: CASSLTTENSPLHF. The CDR3 coding sequence is TGTGCCAGCAGCTTAACGACAGAGAATTCACCCCTCCACTTT.

V and J are TRBV13 and TRBJ2-2; 13 bases map to TRBD2. From germline, CDR1 is PRHDT and CDR2 FYEKMQ (reference sequence). The V and J ends lost 5 bases and 1 base, in that order; junction bases with no gene match: 1. The CDR3 has 16 amino acids. CDR3 residues: CASSRLAGGNTGELFF. The CDR3 DNA follows: TGTGCCAGCAGCCGACTAGCGGGGGGGAACACCGGGGAGCTGTTTTTT.

The CDR3: CASSKEEVQVGAPGYGYTF. The CDR3 region has the DNA TGTGCCAGCAGCAAAGAGGAAGTACAGGTGGGGGCGCCTGGGTATGGCTACACCTTC. The rearrangement joins TRBV21-1 to TRBJ1-2; the D call in the table, TRBD1, was not verified against the DNA. TRBV21-1 is termed a pseudogene. This CDR3 region has 19 residues.

J is TRBJ2-2 and V is TRBV19; D might be TRBD1 or TRBD2, each matching 6 bases. CDR1 is LNHDA, CDR2 SQIVND, per germline (reference sequence). The CDR3 length is 13 residues. Trimming took 10 bases from V and 6 from J, leaving 15 bases between them. CDR3 sequence reads: CATLRGASGELFF. CDR3 DNA: TGTGCCACCCTGAGGGGGGCCTCCGGGGAGCTGTTTTTT.

The chain is built from TRBV5-5 and TRBJ2-7; weak D call: TRBD1 (6 bases). V was pared by 0 bases and J by 0 bases, with 10 bases between. The CDR3 length is 15 residues. Germline V CDR1 and CDR2: SGHKS, YYEKEE (reference sequence). The CDR3 is CASSLAPGDSYEQYF. The CDR3 nucleotides are TGTGCCAGCAGCTTGGCCCCAGGGGACTCCTACGAGCAGTACTTC.

The chain combines TRBV9 with TRBJ2-3, with D tentatively TRBD1 (6 bases). V gave up 3 bases and J gave up 2 bases, with 16 bases separating them. The CDR3 sequence is 16 residues long. Germline CDR1 SGDLS, CDR2 YYNGEE. The CDR3 sequence: CASSGNREEFTDTQYF. CDR3 coding DNA: TGTGCCAGCAGCGGAAACAGGGAAGAGTTCACAGATACGCAGTATTTT.

J is TRBJ2-7 and V is TRBV7-9; 7 nucleotides align to TRBD1. V lost 0 bases and J lost 2; bases outside the gene matches: 13. The CDR3 spans 18 residues. The germline V gene has CDR1 SEHNR and CDR2 FQNEAQ (reference sequence). The DNA for the CDR3 is TGTGCCAGCAGCTTAGCGTCTTGGGATCAGGGGGTACCCTACGAGCAGTACTTC. Its translation: CASSLASWDQGVPYEQYF.

V is TRBV18 and J is TRBJ2-7; D is possibly TRBD1 (5 bases). Germline assignment: CDR1 KGHSH and CDR2 LQKENI. Trimming cost V 3 bases and J 1 base, with 13 bases left between them. This CDR3 comprises 15 residues. Here the CDR3 DNA reads TGTGCCAGCTCACCCGCCAGGGTGGATTCCTACGAGCAGTACTTC. Encoded protein: CASSPARVDSYEQYF.

The chain links TRBV6-1 to TRBJ2-3; D gene uncertain. Germline assignment: CDR1 MNHNS and CDR2 SASEGT. This CDR3 has 11 residues. V dropped 6 bases and J dropped 6 bases, with 7 bases sitting between them. DNA of the CDR3: TGTGCCAGCAGGGTCTTCGATACGCAGTATTTT. Translating gives CASRVFDTQYF.

This clone was detected once. The rearrangement joins TRBV4-1 to TRBJ2-5; D gene ambiguous. The CDR3 contains 13 residues. Germline CDR1 is MGHRA and CDR2 is YSYEKL. V was pared by 4 bases and J by 7 bases, with 13 bases between. This CDR3 is CASSPPSGPTQYF. CDR3 DNA: TGCGCCAGCAGCCCGCCGTCTGGGCCGACCCAGTACTTC.

The chain joins TRBV27 to TRBJ2-5; D is possibly TRBD2 (5 bases). The germline gives CDR1 MNHEY, CDR2 SMNVEV (reference sequence). The V end was cut by 8 bases, the J end by 1 base, with 8 bases between. CDR3 length: 12 residues. CDR3 protein: CASWTAQETQYF. As DNA, the CDR3 is TGTGCCAGCTGGACTGCCCAAGAGACCCAGTACTTC.

This clone was observed once. The chain uses TRBV28 and TRBJ2-3, with 9 bases identical to TRBD1. The CDR3 consists of 14 residues. V lost 7 bases and J lost 7; bases outside the gene matches: 9. The germline CDR1 and CDR2 sequences are MDHEN and SYDVKM. The CDR3 region has the DNA TGTGCCAGCATGGCGGGACAGGGTTTCCATACGCAGTATTTT. Protein product: CASMAGQGFHTQYF.

This chain uses TRBV5-6 with TRBJ2-5; D unclear. V dropped 1 base and J dropped 2 bases, with 6 bases sitting between them. CDR3 length: 13 amino acids. CDR1 SGHDT and CDR2 YYEEEE come from the germline V gene. CDR3 DNA sequence: TGTGCCAGCAGCTTGTACTCTCAAGAGACCCAGTACTTC. As protein: CASSLYSQETQYF.

This chain uses TRBV9 with TRBJ2-2; D is uncertain. CDR3 length: 12 residues. Germline V gene data show CDR1 as SGDLS and CDR2 as YYNGEE. V gave up 0 bases and J gave up 8 bases, with 5 bases separating them. The CDR3 DNA sequence: TGTGCCAGCAGCGTAGGGTGGGGGGAGCTGTTTTTT. This codes for CASSVGWGELFF.

The chain combines TRBV13 with TRBJ2-7; 15 nucleotides match TRBD2. Losses at the gene ends were 5 bases for V and 2 bases for J; bases not matched to a gene: 10. The CDR3 spans 18 residues. The germline V gene encodes CDR1 PRHDT and CDR2 FYEKMQ (reference sequence). CDR3 DNA: TGTGCCAGCAGCCGATCGGCGCGGACTAGCGGGAGGGCCTACGAGCAGTACTTC. This encodes CASSRSARTSGRAYEQYF. The full variable domain, its missing parts supplied by reference TRBV13 and TRBJ2-7, is AAGVIQSPRHLIKEKRETATLKCYPIPRHDTVYWYQQGPGQDPQFLISFYEKMQSDKGSIPDRFSAQQFSDYHSELNMSSLELGDSALYFCASSRSARTSGRAYEQYFGPGTRLTVT.

This clone has more than one count but fewer than ten. The genes are TRBV27 and TRBJ2-7; a possible D gene is TRBD1 (6 bases). There are 13 residues in the CDR3. V shed 6 bases and J shed 0 bases, with 9 bases lying between them. Per the germline V gene, CDR1 is MNHEY and CDR2 is SMNVEV (reference sequence). For the CDR3, the DNA is TGTGCCAGCAGCAGGGGTGGCTCCTACGAGCAGTACTTC. Its translation is CASSRGGSYEQYF.

The rearrangement joins TRBV4-1 to TRBJ2-7; TRBD2 agrees at 12 bases. With 0 bases clipped from V and 9 bases from J, the junction kept 6 bases outside the gene matches. This CDR3 is built from 15 residues. Germline lookup yields CDR1 MGHRA and CDR2 YSYEKL. CDR3 coding DNA: TGCGCCAGCAGCCAAGAGCGGCTAGCGGGAGGGCGGCAGTACTTC. The encoded protein is CASSQERLAGGRQYF.

V and J are TRBV13 and TRBJ2-3; 11 positions agree with TRBD2. V lost 0 bases and J lost 0; bases outside the gene matches: 8. The CDR3 length is 19 residues. The V gene's germline CDR1 is PRHDT and CDR2 FYEKMQ (reference sequence). CDR3 nucleotides: TGTGCCAGCAGCTTAGGCTGGTTAGCGGGGGGGCCGAGCACAGATACGCAGTATTTT. Translation gives CASSLGWLAGGPSTDTQYF.

The V and J genes are TRBV5-6 and TRBJ2-2; the D is unclear. This CDR3 is 13 amino acids long. Looked up from germline, CDR1 is SGHDT and CDR2 is YYEEEE. V lost 1 base and J 2 bases, leaving 3 bases between the germline ends. In nucleotides, the CDR3 is TGTGCCAGCAGCTTGCCAAACACCGGGGAGCTGTTTTTT. It translates to CASSLPNTGELFF.

The sample holds one count of this clone. This chain connects TRBV4-1 to TRBJ2-1; 9 positions agree with TRBD2. V trimming: 4 bases; J trimming: 4 bases; junction bases outside the gene matches: 5. The CDR3 contains 15 residues. CDR1 MGHRA and CDR2 YSYEKL come from the germline V gene. The CDR3 reads CASSRTSGRYNEQFF. The CDR3 DNA follows: TGCGCCAGCAGCCGTACTAGCGGGCGGTACAATGAGCAGTTCTTC.

This sequence joins TRBV13 and TRBJ2-5, with D perhaps TRBD1 (6 bases). This CDR3 spans 15 amino acids. Trimming removed 0 bases at V and 5 bases at J, with 13 bases between. Germline V gene data show CDR1 as PRHDT and CDR2 as FYEKMQ (reference sequence). This chain's CDR3 is CASSLGLGQGETQYF. CDR3 sequence (DNA): TGTGCCAGCAGCTTAGGCCTGGGCCAGGGGGAGACCCAGTACTTC.

This chain links TRBV4-1 with TRBJ2-4; 8 nucleotides line up with TRBD1. Trimming at V came to 0 bases and at J to 5 bases, leaving 3 bases not matched to a gene. The CDR3 is made up of 15 amino acids. In germline, CDR1 is MGHRA, CDR2 YSYEKL. The CDR3 here is CASSQDGQGQNIQYF. The CDR3, as DNA: TGCGCCAGCAGCCAAGACGGACAGGGCCAAAACATTCAGTACTTC.

This rearrangement joins TRBV6-1 to TRBJ2-2; 9 bases are a match to TRBD2. CDR3 length equals 15 residues. V lost 6 bases, J lost 5 bases, and 7 bases stayed unmatched. The germline V gene encodes CDR1 MNHNS and CDR2 SASEGT. The CDR3 here is CASRISGGRTGELFF. The CDR3 DNA reads TGTGCCAGCAGGATTAGCGGGGGTCGTACCGGGGAGCTGTTTTTT.

J is TRBJ1-1 and V is TRBV6-1; D remains ambiguous. From germline, CDR1 is MNHNS and CDR2 SASEGT. The ends were cut back, 5 bases at V and 0 bases at J, with 10 bases in the middle. This CDR3 is built from 14 residues. The CDR3: CASSLNLMNTEAFF. In DNA, the CDR3 is TGTGCCAGCAGTTTGAACCTCATGAACACTGAAGCTTTCTTT.

The rearrangement links TRBV5-6 to TRBJ1-1, with 9 bases that match TRBD1. V gave up 4 bases and J gave up 7 bases; unmatched junction bases: 8. This CDR3 has 14 residues. Germline values: CDR1 SGHDT, CDR2 YYEEEE. Written as DNA, the CDR3 is TGTGCCAGCAGCAGAACAGGGGGCGCCAATGAAGCTTTCTTT. Its translation is CASSRTGGANEAFF. Filled out from reference TRBV5-6 and TRBJ1-1, the complete variable domain reads DAGVTQSPTHLIKTRGQQVTLRCSPKSGHDTVSWYQQALGQGPQFIFQYYEEEERQRGNFPDRFSGHQFPNYSSELNVNALLLGDSALYLCASSRTGGANEAFFGQGTRLTVV.